Presented here are 19 T cell receptor beta chains from one specimen sequenced in a study of neurological immune-mediated disorders. The sample's time point: longitudinal time-point 3. TCRdb called the 5' RACE reads again in MiXCR, with one record for every CDR3 protein. The top ten hold about 3% of the sample, which has 93,000 or so distinct CDR3 sequences, approximately 10% seen once. What was sequenced was PBMCs. These receptors were taken from a female donor with HTLV-1-associated myelopathy (HAM/TSP).

This clonotype appeared many times. V usage is TRBV20-1 and J usage is TRBJ1-5; unclear D gene. V was pared by 7 bases and J by 0 bases, with 10 bases between. CDR3 length equals 13 residues. Per germline, CDR1 DFQATT and CDR2 SNEGSKA (reference sequence). This chain's CDR3 is CSVSENSNQPQHF. CDR3 DNA: TGCAGTGTTTCAGAGAATAGCAATCAGCCCCAGCATTTT.

This clonotype was seen at least ten times. The CDR3 DNA is TGTGCCAGCAGCGTAGCCAGGGGGAACACCGGGGAGCTGTTTTTT. Translating it yields CASSVARGNTGELFF. The gene calls are TRBV9 and TRBJ2-2; D perhaps matches TRBD1 (6 bases). CDR3 length equals 15 residues. Trimming left V 0 bases short and J 1 base short, with 7 bases between. The germline V gene has CDR1 SGDLS and CDR2 YYNGEE. Based on the CDR3 plus reference TRBV9 and TRBJ2-2, the full variable domain is DSGVTQTPKHLITATGQRVTLRCSPRSGDLSVYWYQQSLDQGLQFLIQYYNGEERAKGNILERFSAQQFPDLHSELNLSSLELGDSALYFCASSVARGNTGELFFGEGSRLTVL.

This clonotype appeared many times. This chain joins TRBV10-2 and TRBJ2-2, with 7 bases lining up with TRBD2. Germline V gene lookup returns CDR1 WSHSY and CDR2 SAAADI. The CDR3 extends over 14 amino acids. J was trimmed by 5 bases and V by 6 bases; bases with no gene match: 6. The CDR3 region is CASRGGGSTGELFF. CDR3 DNA sequence: TGCGCCAGCAGGGGCGGGGGTTCTACCGGGGAGCTGTTTTTT.

This clonotype was detected once. The limits of the CDR3 on the DNA are not certain, so only TCRdb's listed CDR3 is given. This chain uses TRBV28 with TRBJ2-1; the table calls TRBD2, which could not be checked here. The CDR3 is 23 amino acids in total, end residues counted. CDR1 MDHEN and CDR2 SYDVKM come from the germline V gene. CDR3 residues: CASTNQTSMYLCASSFGGDEQFF.

This clonotype has ten or more counts. This chain uses TRBV5-1 with TRBJ2-1, with 11 nucleotides matching TRBD2. Germline loops: CDR1 SGHRS, CDR2 YFSETQ. Trimming at V came to 4 bases and at J to 6 bases, leaving 6 bases not matched to a gene. CDR3 length: 15 amino acids. The CDR3 region is CASSPTSGGINEQFF. The CDR3 DNA follows: TGCGCCAGCAGCCCAACTAGCGGGGGCATCAATGAGCAGTTCTTC.

This clonotype was observed at least ten times. This sequence joins TRBV5-5 and TRBJ1-5; D might be TRBD1 (6 bases). CDR3 size: 16 residues. The V gene's germline CDR1 is SGHKS and CDR2 YYEKEE (reference sequence). V shed 0 bases and J shed 2 bases, with 12 bases lying between them. The CDR3 nucleotides are TGTGCCAGCAGCTTGGGGACAGCGACGGGCAATCAGCCCCAGCATTTT. This translates into CASSLGTATGNQPQHF. The full variable domain, in which reference TRBV5-5 and TRBJ1-5 provide the parts outside the CDR3, is DAGVTQSPTHLIKTRGQQVTLRCSPISGHKSVSWYQQVLGQGPQFIFQYYEKEERGRGNFPDRFSARQFPNYSSELNVNALLLGDSALYLCASSLGTATGNQPQHFGDGTRLSIL.

The sample holds a few counts of this clonotype. The chain is built from TRBV7-9 and TRBJ2-2, with no clear D. V was trimmed by 1 base and J by 4 bases, leaving 10 bases between them. Per the germline V gene, CDR1 is SEHNR and CDR2 is FQNEAQ (reference sequence). The CDR3 has 15 amino acids. This CDR3 reads CASSLDRGPTGELFF. The CDR3 DNA reads TGTGCCAGCAGCTTAGACAGAGGACCCACCGGGGAGCTGTTTTTT.

This clonotype has ten or more counts. The chain carries TRBV2 and TRBJ2-7, with no clear D. This CDR3 has 12 residues. The V and J ends lost 5 bases and 7 bases respectively, with 12 bases between them. From germline, CDR1 is SNHLY and CDR2 FYNNEI. In DNA form, the CDR3 reads TGTGCCAGCAGTACAACAGTCGTAGAGCAGTACTTC. Translated: CASSTTVVEQYF.

Of note for this clonotype: Since a much larger clone is just one base distant, this may be a read error. The chain links TRBV10-2 to TRBJ1-1; unclear D gene. CDR1 WSHSY and CDR2 SAAADI come from the germline V gene. This CDR3 is built from 13 residues. Trimming removed 4 bases from V and 4 bases from J, with 10 bases in between. CDR3 sequence (DNA): TGCGCCAGCAGTGGTCAGTGGGTCACTGAAGCTTTCTTT. Protein product: CASSGQWVTEAFF.

This clonotype came up many times. The CDR3 DNA follows: TGCGCCAGCAGCTTGGGTGGAAGCGGGGGATCCCAGCATTTT. Amino acids: CASSLGGSGGSQHF. This sequence joins TRBV5-1 and TRBJ1-5; TRBD1 is a possible D gene (5 bases). The germline gives CDR1 SGHRS, CDR2 YFSETQ. V dropped 0 bases and J dropped 11 bases, with 15 bases sitting between them. This CDR3 has 14 residues. The full variable domain, with the rest looked up from reference TRBV5-1 and TRBJ1-5, is KAGVTQTPRYLIKTRGQQVTLSCSPISGHRSVSWYQQTPGQGLQFLFEYFSETQRNKGNFPGRFSGRQFSNSRSEMNVSTLELGDSALYLCASSLGGSGGSQHFGDGTRLSIL.

This clonotype was observed many times. The chain joins TRBV9 to TRBJ2-1, with D possibly TRBD1 on 6 matching bases. This CDR3 is 17 amino acids long. V lost 5 bases, J lost 9 bases, and 27 bases lay in between. The V gene's germline CDR1 is SGDLS and CDR2 YYNGEE. The CDR3 region has the DNA TGTGCCAGCAGTGCCCAGAGGGGGACCCCTGAGGGGATTGAGCAGTTCTTC. Its protein is CASSAQRGTPEGIEQFF.

The rearrangement uses TRBV29-1 and TRBJ1-2, with a weak D call TRBD1 (6 bases). The germline V gene encodes CDR1 SQVTM and CDR2 ANQGSEA. The CDR3 loop spans 14 amino acids. V was shortened by 3 bases and J by 4 bases, with 15 bases between the two germline ends. CDR3 protein: CSVDGGGRSYGYTF. The DNA for the CDR3 is TGCAGCGTTGATGGAGGGGGGAGATCCTATGGCTACACCTTC.

This clonotype was counted many times. The chain has TRBV27 and TRBJ2-7; D remains ambiguous. V was trimmed by 5 bases and J by 2 bases, leaving 10 bases between them. The CDR3 loop spans 13 amino acids. CDR1 is MNHEY, CDR2 SMNVEV, per germline (reference sequence). The CDR3 coding sequence is TGTGCCAGCAGTCCCCTCGATGCCTACGAGCAGTACTTC. Amino acid sequence: CASSPLDAYEQYF.

This clonotype was observed many times. The V and J genes are TRBV11-2 and TRBJ1-1; D call uncertain. The CDR3 covers 15 residues. V lost 1 base and J 5 bases, leaving 14 bases between the germline ends. Germline assignment: CDR1 SGHAT and CDR2 FQNNGV. The CDR3 nucleotides read TGTGCCAGCAGCTTAGGTACGACGTTTGGAACTGAAGCTTTCTTT. It codes for CASSLGTTFGTEAFF.

There are many counts of this clonotype. The rearrangement joins TRBV5-1 to TRBJ2-5; 7 positions agree with TRBD1. V shed 4 bases, J shed 1 base, and the junction held 7 bases outside the gene matches. The germline V gene has CDR1 SGHRS and CDR2 YFSETQ. The CDR3 covers 15 residues. The DNA of the CDR3 is TGCGCCAGCAGCCGGGGACAGATCTCCCAAGAGACCCAGTACTTC. As protein: CASSRGQISQETQYF.

This clonotype was counted at least ten times. This chain links TRBV5-5 with TRBJ2-7; D perhaps matches TRBD1 (5 bases). Per germline, CDR1 SGHKS and CDR2 YYEKEE (reference sequence). CDR3 size: 16 residues. Trimming removed 1 base from V and 1 base from J, with 15 bases in between. The CDR3 sequence is CASSLSAGLSSYEQYF. As DNA, the CDR3 is TGTGCCAGCAGCTTGTCAGCAGGGCTTTCGTCCTACGAGCAGTACTTC.

Comment on this clonotype: A much larger clone lies one base from this, so it may be a read error. This chain connects TRBV20-1 to TRBJ1-5; D may be TRBD1 (5 bases). V was pared by 7 bases and J by 10 bases, with 23 bases between. Germline-derived CDR1 and CDR2 are DFQATT and SNEGSKA (reference sequence). This CDR3 has 14 amino acids. CDR3 bases: TGCAGTGTCCCCCCCGGGGCGGGAGATGGACCCCAGCATTTT. Protein product: CSVPPGAGDGPQHF.

This clonotype was counted ten times or more. The chain joins TRBV14 to TRBJ1-1, with 7 bases lining up with TRBD1. CDR1 is SGHDN and CDR2 is FVKESK in the germline V gene. This CDR3 spans 13 amino acids. After removal of 4 bases from V and 5 bases from J, the junction contained 4 bases not matched to a gene. The CDR3 region has the DNA TGTGCCAGCAGCCCCAGGGGGAGGACTGAAGCTTTCTTT. Translating it yields CASSPRGRTEAFF.

This clonotype appeared many times. V and J are TRBV5-1 and TRBJ2-2; no clear D gene. V was trimmed by 1 base and J by 5 bases, leaving 9 bases between them. Germline CDR1 is SGHRS and CDR2 is YFSETQ. There are 14 residues in the CDR3. CDR3 amino acids: CASSLKVGTGELFF. DNA of the CDR3: TGCGCCAGCAGCTTGAAGGTCGGGACCGGGGAGCTGTTTTTT. Full variable domain (rest looked up from reference TRBV5-1 and TRBJ2-2): KAGVTQTPRYLIKTRGQQVTLSCSPISGHRSVSWYQQTPGQGLQFLFEYFSETQRNKGNFPGRFSGRQFSNSRSEMNVSTLELGDSALYLCASSLKVGTGELFFGEGSRLTVL.